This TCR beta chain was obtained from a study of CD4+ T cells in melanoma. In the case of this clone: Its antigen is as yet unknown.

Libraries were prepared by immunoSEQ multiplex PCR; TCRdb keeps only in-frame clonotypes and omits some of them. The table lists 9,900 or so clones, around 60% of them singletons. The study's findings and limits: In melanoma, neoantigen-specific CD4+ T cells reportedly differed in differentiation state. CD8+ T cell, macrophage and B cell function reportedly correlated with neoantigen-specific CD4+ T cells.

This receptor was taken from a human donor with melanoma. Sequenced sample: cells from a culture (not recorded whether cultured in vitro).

The DNA of the CDR3 is TGTGCCAGCTCAGAAGAAGGTGGGGCGTTGACCGGGGAGCTGTTTTTT. Its translation: CASSEEGGALTGELFF. The chain has TRBV18 and TRBJ2-2, with a weak D call TRBD1 (5 bases). The V end was cut by 5 bases, the J end by 5 bases, with 18 bases between. The CDR3 runs 16 residues. Germline assignment: CDR1 KGHSH and CDR2 LQKENI.